The next 25 T cell receptor beta chains were all read from a single sample in a study of blood T cell repertoires in COVID-19. Assay used: immunoSEQ multiplex PCR; TCRdb lists only in-frame clones, some missing. The data contain about 230,000 clones, 81% of them singletons. The sequencing input was peripheral blood. The receptors derive from a woman at least 80 years old with acute or convalescent COVID-19.

The chain joins TRBV6-1 to TRBJ2-1; 9 bases align to TRBD2. J lost 1 base, V lost 2 bases, and 3 bases had no gene match. CDR1 and CDR2 (germline): MNHNS, SASEGT. This CDR3 is 16 amino acids long. The CDR3, as DNA: TGTGCCAGCAGTGAATTGACTAGCGGTTCCTACAATGAGCAGTTCTTC. It codes for CASSELTSGSYNEQFF.

The genes are TRBV10-3 and TRBJ2-2, with 9 bases fitting TRBD1. The germline V gene encodes CDR1 ENHRY and CDR2 SYGVKD. V lost 5 bases and J lost 3; bases outside the gene matches: 1. The CDR3 covers 14 residues. The CDR3 loop reads CAISWDRDTGELFF. The CDR3 DNA sequence: TGTGCCATCAGTTGGGACAGGGACACCGGGGAGCTGTTTTTT.

The chain links TRBV2 to TRBJ2-7, with 7 bases fitting TRBD2. The CDR3 covers 14 residues. Germline V gene data show CDR1 as SNHLY and CDR2 as FYNNEI. The ends lost 5 bases at V and 3 bases at J; junction bases unmatched: 7. The CDR3 spells CASSPVKRDYEQYF. CDR3 in DNA: TGTGCCAGCAGTCCCGTCAAGCGGGACTACGAGCAGTACTTC.

The V and J genes are TRBV6-5 and TRBJ1-6; TRBD1 might be the D (6 bases). CDR3 size: 14 residues. V was clipped by 2 bases and J by 9 bases, with 11 bases between them. CDR1 and CDR2 from the germline V gene are MNHEY and SVGAGI. The chain's CDR3 is CASSYQGNTSPLHF. As DNA, the CDR3 is TGTGCCAGCAGTTACCAGGGGAATACTTCACCCCTCCACTTT.

The rearrangement links TRBV9 to TRBJ1-6, with D hard to call. V lost 6 bases and J lost 6, with 13 bases in between. The CDR3 has 14 amino acids. The V gene's germline CDR1 is SGDLS and CDR2 YYNGEE. The CDR3 DNA follows: TGTGCCAGCACCGAGGGTCGTCTTAATTCACCCCTCCACTTT. Translated: CASTEGRLNSPLHF.

The chain carries TRBV7-3 and TRBJ2-2, with 9 bases fitting TRBD2. Looked up from germline, CDR1 is SGHTA and CDR2 is FQGTGA. With 5 bases clipped from V and 6 bases from J, the junction kept 7 bases outside the gene matches. The CDR3 length is 15 residues. CDR3: CASSLARTSAGELFF. The CDR3 DNA reads TGTGCCAGCAGCCTAGCCCGGACTAGCGCCGGGGAGCTGTTTTTT.

V usage is TRBV9 and J usage is TRBJ2-7, with D tentatively TRBD2 (6 bases). V was pared by 2 bases and J by 6 bases, with 15 bases between. This CDR3 contains 14 residues. CDR1 SGDLS and CDR2 YYNGEE come from the germline V gene. The CDR3 reads CASSVGEALGEQYF. The CDR3 region has the DNA TGTGCCAGCAGCGTGGGGGAGGCGCTCGGCGAGCAGTACTTC. Combining the CDR3 with reference TRBV9 and TRBJ2-7 gives the whole variable domain DSGVTQTPKHLITATGQRVTLRCSPRSGDLSVYWYQQSLDQGLQFLIQYYNGEERAKGNILERFSAQQFPDLHSELNLSSLELGDSALYFCASSVGEALGEQYFGPGTRLTVT.

The table lists this clone with a few counts. V usage is TRBV3-1 (or the pseudogene TRBV3-2) and J usage is TRBJ2-3, with 9 positions matching TRBD2. Germline CDR1 and CDR2: LGHDT and YNNKEL (reference sequence). The CDR3 is 15 residues long. V was pared by 0 bases and J by 13 bases, with 11 bases of the junction left unmatched. The CDR3 is CASSQELVGGRAKYF. The CDR3 nucleotides are TGTGCCAGCAGCCAAGAACTAGTCGGCGGGAGGGCGAAGTATTTT.

The chain is built from TRBV6-2 or TRBV6-3 and TRBJ2-4, with D possibly TRBD2 on 5 matching bases. Trimming removed 2 bases from V and 0 bases from J, with 17 bases in between. The germline CDR1 and CDR2 sequences are MNHEY and SVGEGT. The CDR3 runs to 18 residues. CDR3 amino acids: CASSYNSGIIGAKNIQYF. DNA for the CDR3: TGTGCCAGCAGTTACAATTCGGGGATCATCGGAGCCAAAAACATTCAGTACTTC.

This clone came up once. This sequence joins TRBV19 and TRBJ1-5, with D possibly TRBD1 on 5 matching bases. This CDR3 region has 14 residues. Trimming shortened V by 1 base and J by 5 bases, and 9 bases separated the two germline ends. Germline lookup yields CDR1 LNHDA and CDR2 SQIVND (reference sequence). For the CDR3, the DNA is TGTGCCAGTAGTATAGCAGGGAAGGATCAGCCCCAGCATTTT. Translating gives CASSIAGKDQPQHF.

The chain joins TRBV28 to TRBJ1-1; D ambiguous. The germline CDR1 and CDR2 sequences are MDHEN and SYDVKM. The V end was cut by 7 bases, the J end by 0 bases, with 15 bases between. This CDR3 spans 15 amino acids. In DNA, the CDR3 is TGTGCCAGCACCCCACCCCAGGCAGTGAACACTGAAGCTTTCTTT. Translation: CASTPPQAVNTEAFF. Drawing the rest from reference TRBV28 and TRBJ1-1, the complete variable domain is DVKVTQSSRYLVKRTGEKVFLECVQDMDHENMFWYRQDPGLGLRLIYFSYDVKMKEKGDIPEGYSVSREKKERFSLILESASTNQTSMYLCASTPPQAVNTEAFFGQGTRLTVV.

This chain joins TRBV9 and TRBJ2-3; TRBD1 might be the D (6 bases). There are 16 residues in the CDR3. Deletions cut 4 bases from V and 2 bases from J, with 17 bases between. The germline V gene has CDR1 SGDLS and CDR2 YYNGEE. The CDR3 bases are TGTGCCAGCAGCCCACAAGGGACATACGCCACAGATACGCAGTATTTT. It translates to CASSPQGTYATDTQYF.

The chain has TRBV7-3 and TRBJ2-5, with 10 bases identical to TRBD2. V dropped 1 base and J dropped 5; count of bases not matched to a gene: 7. CDR1 and CDR2 from the germline V gene are SGHTA and FQGTGA. The CDR3 length is 16 residues. This CDR3 is CASSLNQASGSETQYF. The CDR3 nucleotides are TGTGCCAGCAGCTTAAACCAGGCTAGCGGGAGCGAGACCCAGTACTTC.

The rearrangement joins TRBV27 to TRBJ2-3; 8 bases match TRBD2. Losses at the gene ends were 6 bases for V and 4 bases for J; bases not matched to a gene: 6. Germline V lookup: CDR1 MNHEY, CDR2 SMNVEV (reference sequence). The CDR3 totals 14 residues. The CDR3 DNA follows: TGTGCCAGCAGACCCCCCGGGGGGGCAGATACGCAGTATTTT. This codes for CASRPPGGADTQYF.

The rearrangement links TRBV10-3 to TRBJ2-1; 8 bases are shared with TRBD2. The length of the CDR3 is 17 residues. The germline gives CDR1 ENHRY, CDR2 SYGVKD. Germline trimming cut 2 bases from V and 5 bases from J; bases unmatched to any gene: 11. CDR3 in amino acids: CAISEPTGTGGNNEQFF. CDR3 sequence (DNA): TGTGCCATCAGTGAGCCGACCGGGACGGGGGGGAACAATGAGCAGTTCTTC.

The V and J genes are TRBV2 and TRBJ2-1, with TRBD1 matching over 9 bases. CDR3 length: 17 amino acids. The V segment lost 6 bases and the J segment 8 bases; nucleotides outside the gene matches: 17. Germline CDR1 and CDR2: SNHLY and FYNNEI. The CDR3 spells CASSRRPVTGGQDEQFF. CDR3 sequence (DNA): TGTGCCAGCAGCCGCAGACCGGTGACAGGGGGTCAAGATGAGCAGTTCTTC.

This CDR3 is CASSLVRGYNSPLHF. Here the CDR3 DNA reads TGTGCCAGCAGCTTAGTAAGGGGATATAATTCACCCCTCCACTTT. This chain uses TRBV11-2 with TRBJ1-6, with D possibly being TRBD1 (5 bases). In germline, CDR1 is SGHAT, CDR2 FQNNGV. The CDR3 consists of 15 residues. Trimming removed 1 base from V and 4 bases from J, with 8 bases in between. Full variable domain (outside the CDR3, taken from reference TRBV11-2 and TRBJ1-6): EAGVAQSPRYKIIEKRQSVAFWCNPISGHATLYWYQQILGQGPKLLIQFQNNGVVDDSQLPKDRFSAERLKGVDSTLKIQPAKLEDSAVYLCASSLVRGYNSPLHFGNGTRLTVT.

This sequence joins TRBV5-8 and TRBJ1-5; D ambiguous. CDR3 size: 14 residues. Trimming stripped 2 bases from V and 4 bases from J, with 10 bases between. Germline V CDR1 and CDR2: SGHTS, YDEGEE. The CDR3 loop is CASSLHLTNQPQHF. The CDR3 DNA follows: TGTGCCAGCAGCTTACACCTGACTAATCAGCCCCAGCATTTT.

This chain links TRBV24-1 with TRBJ2-1; maybe TRBD1 (5 bases). Deletions cut 9 bases from V and 6 bases from J, with 17 bases between. The V gene's germline CDR1 is KGHDR and CDR2 SFDVKD. The CDR3 consists of 14 residues. The chain's CDR3 is CATPLKQGANEQFF. CDR3 sequence (DNA): TGTGCCACCCCCCTTAAGCAGGGTGCCAATGAGCAGTTCTTC.

The V and J genes are TRBV5-5 and TRBJ2-5; D might be TRBD1 (6 bases). Trimming cost V 3 bases and J 1 base, with 13 bases left between them. This CDR3 region has 15 residues. The germline V gene has CDR1 SGHKS and CDR2 YYEKEE (reference sequence). For the CDR3, the DNA is TGTGCCAGCAGCTCCGCACCAGGGGCCCAAGAGACCCAGTACTTC. Translated: CASSSAPGAQETQYF.

The chain is built from TRBV10-3 and TRBJ1-5; D unclear. Trimming cost V 0 bases and J 6 bases, with 3 bases left between them. The CDR3 runs to 12 residues. CDR1 ENHRY and CDR2 SYGVKD come from the germline V gene. The DNA for the CDR3 is TGTGCCATCAGTGAGTCTCGTCAGCCCCAGCATTTT. It translates to CAISESRQPQHF.

The table lists this clone with a count of one. The chain carries TRBV18 and TRBJ2-2, with D hard to call. Germline V gene data show CDR1 as KGHSH and CDR2 as LQKENI. CDR3 length equals 16 residues. V was pared by 2 bases and J by 1 base, with 11 bases between. The CDR3 DNA follows: TGTGCCAGCTCACCATCAGTCGCAAGGAACACCGGGGAGCTGTTTTTT. Protein: CASSPSVARNTGELFF.

The chain is built from TRBV10-3 and TRBJ1-3, with 7 bases aligning to TRBD1. The CDR3 is 15 amino acids. Per the germline V gene, CDR1 is ENHRY and CDR2 is SYGVKD. Trimming removed 6 bases from V and 4 bases from J; junction bases left unmatched: 9. CDR3 sequence: CAIRDDRAGGNTIYF. In nucleotides, the CDR3 is TGTGCCATCAGGGATGACAGGGCCGGGGGAAACACCATATATTTT.

The rearrangement links TRBV3-1 (or the pseudogene TRBV3-2) to TRBJ2-7; 8 nucleotides match TRBD1. Germline values: CDR1 LGHDT, CDR2 YNNKEL (reference sequence). V gave up 1 base and J gave up 5 bases; unmatched junction bases: 4. The CDR3 has 14 amino acids. The CDR3 DNA sequence: TGTGCCAGCAGCCAAGGACAGGGGAGGAACGAGCAGTACTTC. Translated: CASSQGQGRNEQYF.

In the case of this clone: Other DNA sequences from this sample encode an identical CDR3 as well. V is TRBV15 and J is TRBJ1-5; 9 bases align to TRBD1. Germline assignment: CDR1 LNHNV and CDR2 YYDKDF (reference sequence). The V and J ends lost 3 bases and 6 bases, in that order; junction bases with no gene match: 3. The CDR3 contains 14 residues. The CDR3 DNA is TGTGCCACCAGCAGGGACAGGGGTAGTCAGCCCCAGCATTTT. This sequence encodes CATSRDRGSQPQHF.